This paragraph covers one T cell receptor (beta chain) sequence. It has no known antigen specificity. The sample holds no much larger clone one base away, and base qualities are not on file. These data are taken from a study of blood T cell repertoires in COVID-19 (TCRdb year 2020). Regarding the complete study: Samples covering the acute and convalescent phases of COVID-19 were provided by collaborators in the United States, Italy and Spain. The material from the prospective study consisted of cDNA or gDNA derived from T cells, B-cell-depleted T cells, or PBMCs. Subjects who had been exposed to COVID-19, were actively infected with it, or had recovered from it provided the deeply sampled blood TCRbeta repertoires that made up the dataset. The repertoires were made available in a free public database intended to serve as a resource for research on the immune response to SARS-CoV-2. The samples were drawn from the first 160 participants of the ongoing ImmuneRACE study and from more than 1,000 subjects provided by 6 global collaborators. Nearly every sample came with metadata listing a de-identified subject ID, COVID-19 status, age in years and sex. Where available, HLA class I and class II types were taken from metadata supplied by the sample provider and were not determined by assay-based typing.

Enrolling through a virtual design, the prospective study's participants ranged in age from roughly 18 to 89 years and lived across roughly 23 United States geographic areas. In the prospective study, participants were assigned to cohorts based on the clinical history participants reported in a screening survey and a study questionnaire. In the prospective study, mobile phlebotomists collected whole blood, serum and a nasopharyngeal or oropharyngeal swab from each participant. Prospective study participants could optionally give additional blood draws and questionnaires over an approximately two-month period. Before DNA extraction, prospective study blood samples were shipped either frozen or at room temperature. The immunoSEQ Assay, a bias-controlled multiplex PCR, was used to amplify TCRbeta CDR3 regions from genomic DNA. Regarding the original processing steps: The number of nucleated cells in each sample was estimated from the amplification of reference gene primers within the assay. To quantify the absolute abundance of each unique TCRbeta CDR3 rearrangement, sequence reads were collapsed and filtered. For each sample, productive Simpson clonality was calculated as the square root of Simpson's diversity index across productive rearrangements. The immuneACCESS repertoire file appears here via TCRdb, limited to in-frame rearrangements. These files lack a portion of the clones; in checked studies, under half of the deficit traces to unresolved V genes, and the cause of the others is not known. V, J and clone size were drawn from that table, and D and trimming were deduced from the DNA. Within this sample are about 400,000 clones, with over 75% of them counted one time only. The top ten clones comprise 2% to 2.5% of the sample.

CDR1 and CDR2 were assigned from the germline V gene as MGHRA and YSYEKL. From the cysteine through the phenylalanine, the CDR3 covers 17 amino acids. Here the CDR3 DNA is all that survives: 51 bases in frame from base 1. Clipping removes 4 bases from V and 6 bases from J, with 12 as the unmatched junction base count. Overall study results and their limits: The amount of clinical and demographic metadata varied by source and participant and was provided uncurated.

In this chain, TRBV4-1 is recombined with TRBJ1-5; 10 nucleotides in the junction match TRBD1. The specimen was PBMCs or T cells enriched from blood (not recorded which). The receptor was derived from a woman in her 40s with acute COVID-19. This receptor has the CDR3 CASSRFETGGAGQPQHF. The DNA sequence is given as TGCGCCAGCAGCCGGTTCGAGACAGGGGGCGCAGGTCAGCCCCAGCATTTT.